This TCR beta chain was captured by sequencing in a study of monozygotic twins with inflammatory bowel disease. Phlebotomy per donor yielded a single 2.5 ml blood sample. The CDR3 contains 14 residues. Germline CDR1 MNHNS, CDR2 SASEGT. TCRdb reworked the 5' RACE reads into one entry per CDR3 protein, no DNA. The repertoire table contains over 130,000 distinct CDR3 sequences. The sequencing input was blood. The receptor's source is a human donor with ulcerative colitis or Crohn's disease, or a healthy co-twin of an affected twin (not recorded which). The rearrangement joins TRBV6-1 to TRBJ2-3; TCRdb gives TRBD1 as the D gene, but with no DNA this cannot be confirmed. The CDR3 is CASQSDVWGDTQYF.